This T cell receptor beta chain was sequenced during a study of T cells after yellow fever vaccination. Germline V gene data show CDR1 as SGHRS and CDR2 as YFSETQ. V shed 1 base, J shed 1 base, and the junction held 5 bases outside the gene matches. The CDR3 runs 16 residues. TCRdb itself ran the 5' RACE reads through MiXCR, one entry per CDR3 protein. There are more than 350,000 distinct CDR3 sequences in the sample; around 10% occur only once, and roughly 18% lies in the top ten. Specimen: PBMCs, collected on the day of the first yellow fever vaccination. The V and J genes are TRBV5-1 and TRBJ2-3, with 8 bases matching TRBD2. This receptor was taken from a man between 18 and 29 years old who received the YFV17D yellow fever vaccine. The chain's CDR3 is CASSLYSSGGTDTQYF. The CDR3 DNA reads TGCGCCAGCAGCTTGTATAGTAGCGGGGGCACAGATACGCAGTATTTT.